The clone carrying this T cell receptor beta chain was detected a few times. These data belong to a study of blood T cell repertoires in COVID-19. The wider study: Researchers got acute and convalescent COVID-19 samples from the United States, Italy and Spain.

Measured with immunoSEQ multiplex PCR; TCRdb has only the in-frame clones, and not every one. The profile shows roughly 260,000 clones, 90% of them singletons. Trimming pared 1 base from V and 3 bases from J, leaving 6 bases between. This CDR3 comprises 13 residues. Sequencing used peripheral blood. This TCR derives from a woman aged 40 to 50 with acute or convalescent COVID-19. The chain carries TRBV12-3 or TRBV12-4 and TRBJ1-2; D unresolved. CDR3 sequence: CASSLDGYYGYTF. For the CDR3, the DNA is TGTGCCAGCAGTTTAGACGGGTACTATGGCTACACCTTC.